These 25 T cell receptor beta chains were all obtained from the same sample, sequenced in a study of control samples from healthy donors and cancer patients. This table comes from immunoSEQ multiplex PCR, and its TCRdb copy is limited to in-frame clones, with some not included. Found here are roughly 140,000 clones, approximately 88% of them singletons; the top ten hold over 4%. Sequencing used blood. Source of these receptors: a man aged 25 to 45 in good health.

This chain uses TRBV27 with TRBJ1-2, with D unresolved. V lost 0 bases, J lost 5 bases, and 16 bases lay in between. This CDR3 contains 16 residues. Germline lookup yields CDR1 MNHEY and CDR2 SMNVEV (reference sequence). CDR3 region: CASSLSPPPLSYGYTF. The DNA for the CDR3 is TGTGCCAGCAGTTTATCCCCACCTCCGCTCTCATATGGCTACACCTTC.

The V call is TRBV4-1, the J call TRBJ2-2; TRBD2 matches at 11 bases. Germline trimming cut 3 bases from V and 0 bases from J; bases unmatched to any gene: 9. Germline loops: CDR1 MGHRA, CDR2 YSYEKL. The CDR3 loop spans 19 amino acids. CDR3 nucleotides: TGCGCCAGCAGCCATGGTACTAGCGGGAGAAGCGCGAACACCGGGGAGCTGTTTTTT. Amino acid sequence: CASSHGTSGRSANTGELFF.

This chain links TRBV7-3 with TRBJ2-3, with 7 bases matching TRBD1. The CDR3 extends over 15 amino acids. V trimming: 4 bases; J trimming: 7 bases; junction bases outside the gene matches: 11. The V gene's germline CDR1 is SGHTA and CDR2 FQGTGA. Here the CDR3 reads CASSSDQGQYYTQYF. Here the CDR3 DNA reads TGTGCCAGCAGCTCTGACCAGGGACAGTACTATACGCAGTATTTT.

The genes are TRBV14 and TRBJ2-7; 10 positions agree with TRBD1. The germline CDR1 and CDR2 sequences are SGHDN and FVKESK. This CDR3 spans 15 amino acids. J gave up 4 bases and V 4 bases, and 7 bases lay outside the gene matches. The CDR3 coding sequence is TGTGCCAGCAGCCTCGGGACAGGGGCTAATTACGAGCAGTACTTC. Its translation is CASSLGTGANYEQYF.

The chain uses TRBV29-1 and TRBJ1-1, with D perhaps matching TRBD1 (6 bases). CDR1 and CDR2 (germline): SQVTM, ANQGSEA. This CDR3 is 14 amino acids long. V gave up 6 bases and J gave up 6 bases, with 20 bases separating them. CDR3 residues: CSVSQIQGLSEAFF. The CDR3 DNA is TGCAGCGTCTCCCAGATACAGGGATTGTCTGAAGCTTTCTTT.

The rearrangement uses TRBV5-1 and TRBJ1-6, with D possibly being TRBD1 (6 bases). The CDR3 covers 18 residues. Germline CDR1 reads SGHRS; CDR2 reads YFSETQ. Trimming removed 2 bases from V and 3 bases from J, with 18 bases in between. The CDR3 bases are TGCGCCAGCAGCTTCCTAAGGCGGGGGGCCGGCTATAATTCACCCCTCCACTTT. Protein: CASSFLRRGAGYNSPLHF.

This clone showed up just a few times. The chain links TRBV3-1 (or the pseudogene TRBV3-2) to TRBJ1-5; D unresolved. This CDR3 has 15 amino acids. Germline lookup yields CDR1 LGHDT and CDR2 YNNKEL (reference sequence). V shed 0 bases and J shed 4 bases, with 10 bases lying between them. The CDR3, as DNA: TGTGCCAGCAGCCAAGATGCCCGGGGTAATCAGCCCCAGCATTTT. It encodes CASSQDARGNQPQHF.

The J gene is TRBJ1-2, the V gene TRBV12-3 or TRBV12-4; D call uncertain. V lost 6 bases to trimming and J lost 4 bases, with 9 bases between them. The CDR3 extends over 12 amino acids. As DNA, the CDR3 is TGTGCCAGCAGCCCGCGGGGCTATGGCTACACCTTC. This translates into CASSPRGYGYTF.

CDR3 amino acids: CASSQDTDAFF. As DNA, the CDR3 is TGTGCCAGCTCACAAGACACCGATGCTTTCTTT. This chain joins TRBV18 and TRBJ1-1; D is uncertain. Per the germline V gene, CDR1 is KGHSH and CDR2 is LQKENI. The CDR3 is 11 residues long. V was trimmed by 4 bases and J by 11 bases, leaving 11 bases between them. The full variable domain, in which reference TRBV18 and TRBJ1-1 provide the parts outside the CDR3, is NAGVMQNPRHLVRRRGQEARLRCSPMKGHSHVYWYRQLPEEGLKFMVYLQKENIIDESGMPKERFSAEFPKEGPSILRIQQVVRGDSAAYFCASSQDTDAFFGQGTRLTVV.

V usage is TRBV5-6 and J usage is TRBJ2-7; 8 nucleotides match TRBD1. Germline-derived CDR1 and CDR2 are SGHDT and YYEEEE. J lost 0 bases, V lost 4 bases, and 6 bases had no gene match. This CDR3 is 15 amino acids long. CDR3: CASSLRTGSSYEQYF. CDR3 bases: TGTGCCAGCAGCCTTAGGACAGGGAGCTCCTACGAGCAGTACTTC.

V and J are TRBV6-1 and TRBJ1-1, with TRBD1 as a possible D gene (5 bases). This CDR3 region has 15 residues. Germline values: CDR1 MNHNS, CDR2 SASEGT. The V end was cut by 2 bases, the J end by 6 bases, with 16 bases between. The CDR3 DNA sequence: TGTGCCAGCAGTGAACGGGGAGGGGTAAGGTCTGAAGCTTTCTTT. This gives the protein CASSERGGVRSEAFF.

The CDR3 DNA sequence: TGTGCCACCAGCAGTTCCCGGGCAACTGAAGCTTTCTTT. It is translated as CATSSSRATEAFF. The chain couples TRBV15 to TRBJ1-1; D not resolved. The CDR3 contains 13 residues. Trimming took 3 bases from V and 5 from J, leaving 10 bases between them. Germline V gene data show CDR1 as LNHNV and CDR2 as YYDKDF (reference sequence).

The chain couples TRBV3-1 (or the pseudogene TRBV3-2) to TRBJ2-1; D tentatively fits TRBD1 or TRBD2 (5 bases each). CDR3 length equals 12 residues. Germline V CDR1 and CDR2: LGHDT, YNNKEL (reference sequence). V shed 3 bases and J shed 13 bases, with 13 bases lying between them. As DNA, the CDR3 is TGTGCCAGCAGCCATCCCGGGACCTTTCAGTTCTTC. Translated, it gives CASSHPGTFQFF.

This clone is a singleton in its sample. CDR3 in amino acids: CATSTIAGVGTDTQYF. The CDR3 DNA reads as TGTGCCACCAGCACAATAGCGGGAGTAGGCACAGATACGCAGTATTTT. V and J are TRBV15 and TRBJ2-3; 9 bases are shared with TRBD2. The germline V gene has CDR1 LNHNV and CDR2 YYDKDF (reference sequence). V dropped 4 bases and J dropped 1; count of bases not matched to a gene: 6. The CDR3 consists of 16 residues.

In this sample, this clone turned up once. This chain connects TRBV7-2 to TRBJ2-5; tentatively, D is TRBD1 (5 bases). This CDR3 spans 16 amino acids. Between the trimmed V and J ends, which lost 1 base and 2 bases, there was a span of 14 bases. CDR1 is SGHTA and CDR2 is FQGNSA in the germline V gene. CDR3 sequence: CASSLGGRVNQETQYF. In nucleotides, the CDR3 is TGTGCCAGCAGCTTAGGTGGCAGGGTAAATCAAGAGACCCAGTACTTC.

The chain uses TRBV18 and TRBJ2-3; TRBD2 matches 8 bases. CDR1 is KGHSH, CDR2 LQKENI, per germline. V gave up 6 bases and J gave up 3 bases; unmatched junction bases: 11. The CDR3 spans 16 residues. CDR3 loop: CASSPKTGGSTDTQYF. The CDR3 nucleotides are TGTGCCAGCTCGCCTAAAACGGGGGGGTCGACAGATACGCAGTATTTT. Supplemented by reference TRBV18 and TRBJ2-3, the full variable domain reads NAGVMQNPRHLVRRRGQEARLRCSPMKGHSHVYWYRQLPEEGLKFMVYLQKENIIDESGMPKERFSAEFPKEGPSILRIQQVVRGDSAAYFCASSPKTGGSTDTQYFGPGTRLTVL.

This chain links TRBV19 with TRBJ1-6; D is ambiguous. V was pared by 3 bases and J by 0 bases, with 9 bases between. Germline V gene data show CDR1 as LNHDA and CDR2 as SQIVND (reference sequence). The CDR3 covers 16 residues. This chain's CDR3 is CASSISTSSYNSPLHF. In nucleotides, the CDR3 is TGTGCCAGTAGTATCTCGACGAGCTCCTATAATTCACCCCTCCACTTT.

CDR3 residues: CASSERRGVKQYF. DNA of the CDR3: TGTGCCAGCAGTGAAAGGAGGGGGGTAAAGCAGTACTTC. V usage is TRBV6-1 and J usage is TRBJ2-7, with D perhaps given as TRBD1 or TRBD2 (6 bases each). With 2 bases removed from V and 8 bases from J, the gap between germline ends came to 13 bases. Germline CDR1 and CDR2: MNHNS and SASEGT. The CDR3 covers 13 residues.

The chain links TRBV20-1 to TRBJ2-3, with D unclear. Germline CDR1 reads DFQATT; CDR2 reads SNEGSKA (reference sequence). The CDR3 is 10 amino acids. The CDR3: CSPRTDTQYF. In nucleotides, the CDR3 is TGCAGCCCGCGCACAGATACGCAGTATTTT.

Here the CDR3 DNA reads TGTGCCAGCAGCTTGGAAGGGCGGTTGGGCAATCAGCCCCAGCATTTT. Translation: CASSLEGRLGNQPQHF. V gene TRBV5-6 combines with J gene TRBJ1-5; unclear D gene. The V end lost 0 bases, the J end lost 2 bases, and 12 bases lay between the germline ends. The CDR3 runs 16 residues. CDR1 and CDR2 from the germline V gene are SGHDT and YYEEEE.

This chain links TRBV11-2 with TRBJ1-1; D unresolved. V was trimmed by 6 bases and J by 1 base, leaving 9 bases between them. The CDR3 extends over 13 amino acids. From germline, CDR1 is SGHAT and CDR2 FQNNGV. The CDR3 protein is CASSFQRNTEAFF. The CDR3 DNA follows: TGTGCCAGCAGTTTTCAGAGGAACACTGAAGCTTTCTTT.

This chain uses TRBV7-9 with TRBJ2-5, with D perhaps matching TRBD2 (7 bases). From germline, CDR1 is SEHNR and CDR2 FQNEAQ (reference sequence). V lost 6 bases, J lost 5 bases, and 22 bases lay in between. The CDR3 runs 16 residues. The CDR3 nucleotides read TGTGCCAGCAGAAGCCCTCCTCGGGGGGCGGGGGAGACCCAGTACTTC. Protein sequence: CASRSPPRGAGETQYF.

This chain connects TRBV19 to TRBJ2-5, with 7 bases identical to TRBD1. The CDR3 consists of 13 residues. The junction had 3 bases not matched to a gene; V was cut back by 5 bases and J by 3 bases. CDR1 LNHDA and CDR2 SQIVND come from the germline V gene (reference sequence). The CDR3: CASSAGTEETQYF. As DNA, the CDR3 is TGTGCCAGTAGTGCCGGGACAGAAGAGACCCAGTACTTC.

The rearrangement joins TRBV4-2 to TRBJ1-1, with D possibly being TRBD1 (5 bases). The CDR3 covers 13 residues. The germline CDR1 and CDR2 sequences are LGHNA and YNFKEQ. With 4 bases removed from V and 5 bases from J, the gap between germline ends came to 11 bases. The CDR3: CASSLLGGTEAFF. The DNA for the CDR3 is TGTGCCAGCAGCCTCCTTGGGGGGACTGAAGCTTTCTTT.

J is TRBJ2-1 and V is TRBV11-1, with no clear D. The CDR3 is 11 amino acids. The V gene lost 8 bases and the J gene lost 9 bases, with 11 bases spanning the gap. Germline assignment: CDR1 SGHAT and CDR2 FQDESV (reference sequence). The CDR3 reads CASAISGEQFF. As DNA, the CDR3 is TGTGCCAGCGCCATCTCAGGTGAGCAGTTCTTC.